This T cell receptor (beta chain) was recovered during a study of PD-L1 blockade in urothelial cancer. In the study overall: The analyses of blood took place 3 weeks (second dose) and 6 weeks after treatment start. Blood-derived samples held a median about 130,000 T cells.

PCRs were each spiked with synthetic TCR analog templates. Using immunoSEQ multiplex PCR, the repertoire was profiled, and TCRdb retains in-frame clones only, with some absent. The sample carries some 42,000 clones, over 65% recorded once. The length of the CDR3 is 15 residues. V shed 1 base and J shed 0 bases, with 7 bases lying between them. Germline loops: CDR1 MGHRA, CDR2 YSYEKL. The source was PBMCs, collected around atezolizumab (anti-PD-L1) treatment. The chain has TRBV4-1 and TRBJ1-3; D not certain. The TCR sequence derives from a man in his 70s with urothelial cancer. This CDR3 is CASSQGRLSGNTIYF. The CDR3 coding sequence is TGCGCCAGCAGCCAAGGGCGGCTCTCTGGAAACACCATATATTTT.